This note documents a single TCR beta chain sequence. The target of this receptor is not known. One base away there is no much larger clone; base qualities are not given. To sequence the TCRbeta CDR3 region, genomic DNA was isolated from the sorted cells. TCRbeta CDR3 regions were sequenced using the immunoSEQ Assay. TCRdb stores this immuneACCESS table with in-frame sequences only. Part of the clones is absent; in the studies checked, under half of the shortfall reflects unresolved V genes, and no reason is known for the rest. The sample table shows over 100,000 clones, and over 75% are seen once. Clones ranked in the top ten supply roughly 0.59% of the sample. The trial excluded patients who had a history of autoimmune disease or who were on systemic immunosuppression. Peripheral blood for TCR sequencing was drawn from every dose cohort at baseline, at cycle 4 day 1 and at cycle 7 day 1. The samples were taken from a phase I, first-in-human, multicenter, open-label dose-escalation trial of ivuxolimab. Adults with locally advanced or metastatic melanoma, renal cell carcinoma, hepatocellular carcinoma or head and neck squamous cell carcinoma were enrolled in the trial. Before TCR sequencing, CD4+ T cells and CD8+ T cells from peripheral blood were sorted into separate populations.

The data are from a study of OX40 agonist ivuxolimab in advanced cancers. Describing the broader study: Ivuxolimab, which targeted the costimulatory receptor OX40 (CD134), was an agonistic, fully human IgG2 monoclonal antibody. Intravenous ivuxolimab was administered to patients every 2 weeks at six dose levels: 0.01, 0.1, 0.3, 1.5, 3 and 10 mg/kg. Of the approximately 50 patients in dose escalation, about 20 had hepatocellular carcinoma, some 15 had melanoma, 9 had renal cell carcinoma and 9 had head and neck cancer. In the dose-escalation cohort, roughly four fifths of patients were male, and the mean age was around 60 years, with a range of 23 to 79. Prior anti-PD-1, anti-PD-L1 or anti-CTLA-4 therapy was permitted, and checkpoint inhibitors had been received by more than 35% of dose-escalation patients. Partial responses occurred in three dose-escalation patients: two with cutaneous melanoma and one with hepatocellular carcinoma. The point of sequencing TCRbeta in the periphery was to test whether ivuxolimab changed TCR sequence diversity and drove clonal T-cell expansion. The paper describes the monotherapy dose-escalation part (N of about 55 patients) of the phase I trial of ivuxolimab. The research as a whole found: In the 0.1-3.0 mg/kg groups, partial responders had among the lowest normalized peripheral clonal expansion, particularly in CD8+ T cells. After ivuxolimab, CD8+ T cells had more expanded clones than CD4+ T cells on average. The antigen specificity of the peripheral T cells that underwent clonal expansion was not determined. At doses of 0.1 to 3.0 mg/kg, clonal expansion of both CD4+ and CD8+ blood T cells was observed from baseline to week 6. Low levels of normalized T-cell clonal expansion were also seen in some patients who did not respond.

The CDR3, cysteine through phenylalanine, is 16 amino acids long. Just the 48-base CDR3 DNA is kept, in frame starting at base 1. Reading the germline V gene gives CDR1 SGHAT and CDR2 FQNNGV. At the junction V is shortened by 3 bases and J by 3 bases, with 18 bases in between. This receptor was obtained from an adult with an advanced solid tumor such as melanoma, head and neck, liver or kidney cancer. Sequences were derived from CD4+ or CD8+ T cells sorted from blood, sampled in a trial of the OX40 agonist ivuxolimab. The V and J segments used are TRBV11-2 and TRBJ2-7, with a tentative D gene TRBD2 over 6 matching bases. The CDR3 amino acid sequence is: CASSFYQEGKDYEQYF. The DNA sequence is given as TGTGCCAGCAGCTTCTATCAGGAGGGGAAGGACTACGAGCAGTACTTC.